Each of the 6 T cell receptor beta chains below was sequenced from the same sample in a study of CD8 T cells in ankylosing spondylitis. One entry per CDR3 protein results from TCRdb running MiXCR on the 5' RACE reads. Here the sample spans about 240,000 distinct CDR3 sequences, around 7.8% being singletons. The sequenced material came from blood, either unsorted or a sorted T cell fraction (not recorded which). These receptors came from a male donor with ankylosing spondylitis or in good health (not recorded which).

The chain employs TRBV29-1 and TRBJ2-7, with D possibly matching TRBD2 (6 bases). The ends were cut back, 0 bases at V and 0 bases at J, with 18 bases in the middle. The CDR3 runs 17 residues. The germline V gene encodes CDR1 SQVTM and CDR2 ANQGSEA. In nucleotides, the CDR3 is TGCAGCGTTGAAGACGGCGGTGGGGACTCCCCCTCCTACGAGCAGTACTTC. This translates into CSVEDGGGDSPSYEQYF.

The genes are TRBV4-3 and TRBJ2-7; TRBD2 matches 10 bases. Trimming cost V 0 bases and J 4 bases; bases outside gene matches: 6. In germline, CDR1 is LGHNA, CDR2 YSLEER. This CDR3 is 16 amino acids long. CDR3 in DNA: TGCGCCAGCAGCCAAGACCAGCGGGAGGGCCTATACGAGCAGTACTTC. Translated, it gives CASSQDQREGLYEQYF.

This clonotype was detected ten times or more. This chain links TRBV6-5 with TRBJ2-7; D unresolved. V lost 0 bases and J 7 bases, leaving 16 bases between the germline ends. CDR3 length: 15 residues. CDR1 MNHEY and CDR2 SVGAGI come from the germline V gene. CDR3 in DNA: TGTGCCAGCAGTTACTCTGGGCAGACCGCGAGAGAGCAGTACTTC. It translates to CASSYSGQTAREQYF.

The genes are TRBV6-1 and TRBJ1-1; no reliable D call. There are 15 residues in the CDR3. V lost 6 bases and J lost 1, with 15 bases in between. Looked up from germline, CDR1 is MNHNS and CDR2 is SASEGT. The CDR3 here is CASRVSGSANTEAFF. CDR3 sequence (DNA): TGTGCCAGCAGAGTCTCGGGATCTGCGAACACTGAAGCTTTCTTT.

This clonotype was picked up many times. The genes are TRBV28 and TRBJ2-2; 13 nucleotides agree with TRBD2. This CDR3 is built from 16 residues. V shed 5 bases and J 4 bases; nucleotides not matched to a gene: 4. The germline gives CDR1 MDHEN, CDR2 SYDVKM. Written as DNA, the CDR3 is TGTGCCAGCAGTCTTACTAGCGGGAGGGTCACCGGGGAGCTGTTTTTT. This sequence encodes CASSLTSGRVTGELFF.

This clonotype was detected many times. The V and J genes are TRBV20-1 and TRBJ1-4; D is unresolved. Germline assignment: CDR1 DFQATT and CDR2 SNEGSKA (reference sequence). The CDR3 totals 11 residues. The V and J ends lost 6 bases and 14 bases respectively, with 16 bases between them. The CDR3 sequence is CSATSLGKLFF. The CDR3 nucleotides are TGCAGTGCCACCTCTCTGGGAAAGCTGTTTTTT.